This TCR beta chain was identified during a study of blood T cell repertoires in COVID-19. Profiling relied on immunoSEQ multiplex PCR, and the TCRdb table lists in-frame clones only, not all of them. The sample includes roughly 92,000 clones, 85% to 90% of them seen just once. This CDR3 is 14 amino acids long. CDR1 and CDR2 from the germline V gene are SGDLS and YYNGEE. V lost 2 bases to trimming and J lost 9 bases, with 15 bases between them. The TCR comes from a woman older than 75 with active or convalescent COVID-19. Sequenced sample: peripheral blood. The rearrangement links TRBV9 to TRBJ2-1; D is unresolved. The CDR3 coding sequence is TGTGCCAGCAGCGTCCTTTCTAGTTCTGGTGAGCAGTTCTTC. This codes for CASSVLSSSGEQFF.